This T cell receptor beta chain was obtained from a study of T-cell reconstitution after alpha-beta-depleted transplantation in children (dated by TCRdb to 2016 to 2017). With regard to the full study: The study quantitatively tracked T-cell immune reconstitution after TCRalphabeta/CD19-depleted allogeneic hematopoietic cell transplantation in children using TCR repertoire profiling.

General study outcomes and caveats: In some patients, high TCRbeta diversity at day 60 was attributed to recipient T cells and intrathymic progenitors that had survived conditioning. The apparently early recovery of alphabetaT-cell counts about two months after transplant reportedly depended on only several hundred rapidly expanded clones that came from non-depleted graft cells. Hyperexpanded clone frequencies declined over subsequent months; after one year, T-cell counts and TCRbeta diversity were mostly attributed to newly produced T cells.

Receptors were amplified or captured by PCR. TCRdb shows the sequencer as Illumina HiSeq 2500. TCR libraries were prepared with molecular barcoding, using unique molecular identifiers to normalize TCRbeta repertoire quantification. TCRdb reworked the public reads: Q25 trimming with fastp, MiXCR clone assembly, productive beta chains retained. Records with the same CDR3 protein are collapsed into one entry carrying the most frequent genes and DNA. Recorded for this sample are more than 500,000 distinct CDR3 sequences; approximately 10% of them occurred a single time. The leading ten clones occupy 13% to 15% of the sample. In the paper's terms, the treatment or condition label means: allogeneic hematopoietic cell transplantation with graft depleted of TCRalphabeta T cells and CD19 B cells. The transplant recipients were children given TCRalphabeta/CD19-depleted allogeneic hematopoietic cell grafts.

This clonotype was detected a few times. Its antigen remains undetermined. No per-base quality is available; no much larger clone lies one base away. The clonotype originates from a female patient aged 2-10 years who had a stem cell transplant for aplastic anemia, so the T cells may come from the graft donor. Sequenced material: PBMCs, mostly from graft donor cells, taken 180 days after TCRalphabeta/CD19-depleted stem cell transplant.

The nucleotides read TGTGCCAGCAGTTCACAGGGACTGGGCACCGGGGAGCTGTTTTTT. The resulting protein is CASSSQGLGTGELFF. This receptor chain uses TRBV27 and TRBJ2-2; the D element could tentatively be TRBD1 or TRBD2, as 6 bases agree for each. Trimming at the junction amounts to 4 bases on V and 4 bases on J, and the germline ends lie 13 bases apart. Looking up the germline V gene (reference sequence) yields CDR1 MNHEY and CDR2 SMNVEV. The cysteine opens and the phenylalanine closes a CDR3 of 15 amino acids. Kept here is only the CDR3 DNA, which spans 45 bases and is read in frame from base 1.